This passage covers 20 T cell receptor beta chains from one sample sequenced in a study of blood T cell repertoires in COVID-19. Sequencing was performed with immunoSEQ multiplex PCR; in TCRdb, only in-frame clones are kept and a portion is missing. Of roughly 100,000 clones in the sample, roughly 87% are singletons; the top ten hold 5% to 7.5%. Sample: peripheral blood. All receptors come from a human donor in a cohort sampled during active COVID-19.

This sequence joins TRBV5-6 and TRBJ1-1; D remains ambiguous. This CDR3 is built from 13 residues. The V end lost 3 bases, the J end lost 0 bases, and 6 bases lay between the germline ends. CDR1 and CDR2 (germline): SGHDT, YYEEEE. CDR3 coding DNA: TGTGCCAGCAGCTGGGCCCTGAACACTGAAGCTTTCTTT. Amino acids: CASSWALNTEAFF.

Here the CDR3 reads CASSLRGINEQYF. The CDR3 region has the DNA TGCGCCAGCAGCTTAAGAGGGATAAACGAGCAGTACTTC. This chain links TRBV5-1 with TRBJ2-7; TRBD2 might be the D (5 bases). The germline V and J ends were trimmed by 2 bases and 5 bases, with 11 bases remaining between them. Germline V gene sequence: CDR1 SGHRS, CDR2 YFSETQ. CDR3 length: 13 residues.

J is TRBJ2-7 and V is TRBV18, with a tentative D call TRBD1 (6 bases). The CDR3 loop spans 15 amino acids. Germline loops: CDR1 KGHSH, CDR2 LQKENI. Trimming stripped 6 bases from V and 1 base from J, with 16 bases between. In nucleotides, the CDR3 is TGTGCCAGCTCGCATCCCGTGGGGGCGTCCTACGAGCAGTACTTC. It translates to CASSHPVGASYEQYF.

This chain's CDR3 is CASSRGGDISYNSPLHF. In DNA form, the CDR3 reads TGTGCCAGCAGCAGGGGAGGGGATATCTCCTATAATTCACCCCTCCACTTT. J is TRBJ1-6 and V is TRBV3-1 (or the pseudogene TRBV3-2), with D perhaps TRBD1 (5 bases). The CDR3 loop spans 17 amino acids. CDR1 is LGHDT and CDR2 is YNNKEL in the germline V gene (reference sequence). The germline V and J ends were trimmed by 5 bases and 0 bases, with 14 bases remaining between them.

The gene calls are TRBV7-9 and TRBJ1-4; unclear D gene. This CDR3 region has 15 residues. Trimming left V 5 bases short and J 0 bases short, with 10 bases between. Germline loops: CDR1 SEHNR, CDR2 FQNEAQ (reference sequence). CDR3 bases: TGTGCCAGCAGCCCACCGGGAGCAACTAATGAAAAACTGTTTTTT. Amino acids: CASSPPGATNEKLFF.

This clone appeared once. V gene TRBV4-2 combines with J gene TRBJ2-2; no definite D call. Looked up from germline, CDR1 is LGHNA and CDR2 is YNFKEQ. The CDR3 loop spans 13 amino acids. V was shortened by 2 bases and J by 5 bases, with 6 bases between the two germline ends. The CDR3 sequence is CASSQRETGELFF. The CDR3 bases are TGTGCCAGCAGCCAAAGAGAGACCGGGGAGCTGTTTTTT.

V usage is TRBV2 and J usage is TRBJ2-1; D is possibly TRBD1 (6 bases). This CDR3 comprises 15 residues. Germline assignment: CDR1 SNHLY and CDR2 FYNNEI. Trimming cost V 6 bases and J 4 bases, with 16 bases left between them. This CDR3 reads CASSKGVGGYNEQFF. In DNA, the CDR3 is TGTGCCAGCAGCAAAGGGGTAGGGGGATACAATGAGCAGTTCTTC.

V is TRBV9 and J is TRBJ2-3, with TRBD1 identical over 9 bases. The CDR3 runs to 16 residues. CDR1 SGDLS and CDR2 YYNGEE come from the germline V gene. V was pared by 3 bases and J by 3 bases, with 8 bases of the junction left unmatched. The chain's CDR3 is CASSARGTGLTDTQYF. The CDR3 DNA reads TGTGCCAGCAGCGCCCGCGGGACAGGGCTAACAGATACGCAGTATTTT.

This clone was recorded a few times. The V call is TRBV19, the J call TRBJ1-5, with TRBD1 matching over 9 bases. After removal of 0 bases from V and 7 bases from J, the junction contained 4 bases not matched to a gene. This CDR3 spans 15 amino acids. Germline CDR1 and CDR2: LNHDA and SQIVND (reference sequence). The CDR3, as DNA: TGTGCCAGTAGTATAGAGGCCACAGGGGGCCAGCCCCAGCATTTT. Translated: CASSIEATGGQPQHF. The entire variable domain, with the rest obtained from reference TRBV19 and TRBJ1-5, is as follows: DGGITQSPKYLFRKEGQNVTLSCEQNLNHDAMYWYRQDPGQGLRLIYYSQIVNDFQKGDIAEGYSVSREKKESFPLTVTSAQKNPTAFYLCASSIEATGGQPQHFGDGTRLSIL.

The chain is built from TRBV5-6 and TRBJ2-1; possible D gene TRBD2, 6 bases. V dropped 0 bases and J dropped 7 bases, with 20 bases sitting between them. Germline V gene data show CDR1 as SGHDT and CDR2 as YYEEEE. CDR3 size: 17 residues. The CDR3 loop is CASSLDRGGGEINEQFF. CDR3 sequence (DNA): TGTGCCAGCAGCTTGGATAGGGGAGGCGGAGAGATAAATGAGCAGTTCTTC. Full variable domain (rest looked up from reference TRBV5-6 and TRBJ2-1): DAGVTQSPTHLIKTRGQQVTLRCSPKSGHDTVSWYQQALGQGPQFIFQYYEEEERQRGNFPDRFSGHQFPNYSSELNVNALLLGDSALYLCASSLDRGGGEINEQFFGPGTRLTVL.

In nucleotides, the CDR3 is TGTGCCAGCTCACCTACCCGGACTCCTAGCTCTGGGGCCAACGTCCTGACTTTC. Translating it yields CASSPTRTPSSGANVLTF. The J gene is TRBJ2-6, the V gene TRBV18; TRBD2 is a possible D gene (5 bases). Trimming left V 3 bases short and J 0 bases short, with 15 bases between. From germline, CDR1 is KGHSH and CDR2 LQKENI. The length of the CDR3 is 18 residues.

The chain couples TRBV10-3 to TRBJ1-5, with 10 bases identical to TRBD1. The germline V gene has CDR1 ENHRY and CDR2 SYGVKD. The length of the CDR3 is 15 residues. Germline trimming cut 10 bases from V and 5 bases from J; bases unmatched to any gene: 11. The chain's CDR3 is CASRSTGTGDQPQHF. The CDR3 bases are TGTGCCAGCCGAAGCACCGGGACAGGGGATCAGCCCCAGCATTTT.

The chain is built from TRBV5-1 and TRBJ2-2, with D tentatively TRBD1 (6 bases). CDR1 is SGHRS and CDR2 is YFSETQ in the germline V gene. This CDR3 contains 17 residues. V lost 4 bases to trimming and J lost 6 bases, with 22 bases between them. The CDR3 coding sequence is TGCGCCAGCAGCGAAAAGACACCGGGACAACTACCCGGGGAGCTGTTTTTT. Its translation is CASSEKTPGQLPGELFF.

The CDR3 bases are TGTGCCATCAGCCCTAGCGGGAGTAGCCCCTACGAGCAGTACTTC. Amino acid sequence: CAISPSGSSPYEQYF. This chain uses TRBV10-3 with TRBJ2-7; TRBD2 matches 10 bases. CDR1 is ENHRY, CDR2 SYGVKD, per germline. V gave up 6 bases and J gave up 2 bases; unmatched junction bases: 7. CDR3 length equals 15 residues.

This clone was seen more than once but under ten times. CDR3 in amino acids: CASSQGQGSNQPQHF. CDR3 nucleotides: TGTGCCAGCAGCCAAGGTCAGGGGAGCAATCAGCCCCAGCATTTT. The genes are TRBV3-1 (or the pseudogene TRBV3-2) and TRBJ1-5, with a weak D call TRBD1 (6 bases). The V and J ends lost 1 base and 1 base respectively, with 8 bases between them. The germline gives CDR1 LGHDT, CDR2 YNNKEL (reference sequence). This CDR3 has 15 amino acids.

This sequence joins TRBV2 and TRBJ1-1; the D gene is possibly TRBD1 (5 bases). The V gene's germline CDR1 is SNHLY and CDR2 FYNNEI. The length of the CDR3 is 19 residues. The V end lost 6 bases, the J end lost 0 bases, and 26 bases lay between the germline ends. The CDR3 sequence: CASREREEIFGGMNTEAFF. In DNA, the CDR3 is TGTGCCAGCAGGGAAAGGGAAGAGATTTTCGGGGGAATGAACACTGAAGCTTTCTTT.

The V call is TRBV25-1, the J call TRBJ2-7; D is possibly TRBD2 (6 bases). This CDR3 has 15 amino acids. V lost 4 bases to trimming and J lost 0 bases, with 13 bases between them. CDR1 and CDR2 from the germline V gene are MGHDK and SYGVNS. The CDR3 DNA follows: TGTGCCAGCAGTGGCGGGACGGAGAGCTCCTACGAGCAGTACTTC. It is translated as CASSGGTESSYEQYF.

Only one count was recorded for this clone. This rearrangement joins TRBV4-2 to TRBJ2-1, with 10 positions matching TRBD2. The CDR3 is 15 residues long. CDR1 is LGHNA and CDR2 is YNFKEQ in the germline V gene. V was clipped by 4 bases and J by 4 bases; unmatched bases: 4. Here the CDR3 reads CASSRGTSEYNEQFF. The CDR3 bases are TGTGCCAGCAGCCGCGGGACTAGCGAGTACAATGAGCAGTTCTTC.

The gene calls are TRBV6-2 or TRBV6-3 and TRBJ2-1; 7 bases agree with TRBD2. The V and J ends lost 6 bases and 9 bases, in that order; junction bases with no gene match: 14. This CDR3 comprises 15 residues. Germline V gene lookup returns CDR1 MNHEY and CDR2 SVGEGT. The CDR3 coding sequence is TGTGCCAGCAGACCTACTAGCGCCGCGGCTGGTGAGCAGTTCTTC. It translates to CASRPTSAAAGEQFF.

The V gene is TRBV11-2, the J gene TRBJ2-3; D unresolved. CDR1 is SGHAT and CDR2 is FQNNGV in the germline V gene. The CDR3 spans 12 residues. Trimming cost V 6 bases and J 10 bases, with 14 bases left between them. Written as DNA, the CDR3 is TGTGCCAGCAGGTTGACGACCGAGGCGCAGTATTTT. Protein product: CASRLTTEAQYF.